The present entry profiles one T cell receptor (beta chain) with its context. Its specificity is not known. Trimming shortened V by 4 bases and J by 0 bases, and 20 bases separated the two germline ends. Germline lookup yields CDR1 SGHKS and CDR2 YYEKEE (reference sequence). The CDR3 has 17 amino acids. The data were obtained in a study of T cells in Graves' hyperthyroidism and ophthalmopathy. Broader study findings: Before onset, ophthalmopathy was predicted by the model a median around 6 months earlier.

Authors of the study amplified TCR beta CDR3 regions from RNA transcripts. First-round RT-PCR with HTBI primers amplified the TCR CDR3 region. MiXCR was run by TCRdb on the multiplex PCR reads, yielding one entry per CDR3 protein. This repertoire shows 160,000 or so distinct CDR3 sequences, roughly 9.4% found once; its top ten account for more than 20%. With a duration under 2 months, the hyperthyroidism was newly diagnosed in patients aged 18 to 65. This blood was taken when hyperthyroidism was first diagnosed, before any ophthalmopathy symptoms existed. The J gene is TRBJ2-7, the V gene TRBV5-5, with a weak D call TRBD1 (6 bases). This sequence was found in a woman under 30 with Graves' hyperthyroidism that later progressed to Graves' ophthalmopathy. Sequencing was carried out using blood. The CDR3, as DNA: TGTGCCAGCAGCCATAAACCGGGACAAAGGAGCTCCTACGAGCAGTACTTC. Translation: CASSHKPGQRSSYEQYF.